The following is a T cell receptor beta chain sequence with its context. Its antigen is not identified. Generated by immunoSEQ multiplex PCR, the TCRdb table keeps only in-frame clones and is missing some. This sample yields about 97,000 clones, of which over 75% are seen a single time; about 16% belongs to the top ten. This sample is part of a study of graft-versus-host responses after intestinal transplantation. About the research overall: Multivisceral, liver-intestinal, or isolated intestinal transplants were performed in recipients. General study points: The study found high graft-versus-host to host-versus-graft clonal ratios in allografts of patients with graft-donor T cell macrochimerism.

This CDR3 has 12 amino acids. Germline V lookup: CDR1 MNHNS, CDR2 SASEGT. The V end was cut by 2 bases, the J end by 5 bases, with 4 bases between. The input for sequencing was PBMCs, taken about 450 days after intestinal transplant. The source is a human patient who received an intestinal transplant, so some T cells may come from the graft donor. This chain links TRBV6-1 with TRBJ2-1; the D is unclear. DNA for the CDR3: TGTGCCAGCAGTGAACAGCACAATGAGCAGTTCTTC. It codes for CASSEQHNEQFF.